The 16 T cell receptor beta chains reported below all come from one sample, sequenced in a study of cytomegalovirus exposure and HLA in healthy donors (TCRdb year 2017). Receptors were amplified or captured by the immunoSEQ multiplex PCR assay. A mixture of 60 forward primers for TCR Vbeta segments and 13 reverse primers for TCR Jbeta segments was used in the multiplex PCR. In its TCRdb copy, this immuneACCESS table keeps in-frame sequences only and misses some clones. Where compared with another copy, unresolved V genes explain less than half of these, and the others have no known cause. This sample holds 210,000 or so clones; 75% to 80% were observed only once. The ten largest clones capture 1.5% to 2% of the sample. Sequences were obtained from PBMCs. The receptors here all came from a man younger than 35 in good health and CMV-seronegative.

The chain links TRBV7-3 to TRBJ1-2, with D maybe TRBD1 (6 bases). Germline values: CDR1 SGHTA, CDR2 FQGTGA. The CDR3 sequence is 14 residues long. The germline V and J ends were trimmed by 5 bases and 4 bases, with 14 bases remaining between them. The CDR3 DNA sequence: TGTGCCAGCAGCCATGAGACAGGTCCCTATGGCTACACCTTC. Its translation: CASSHETGPYGYTF. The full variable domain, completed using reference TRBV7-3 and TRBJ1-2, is GAGVSQTPSNKVTEKGKYVELRCDPISGHTALYWYRQSLGQGPEFLIYFQGTGAADDSGLPNDRFFAVRPEGSVSTLKIQRTERGDSAVYLCASSHETGPYGYTFGSGTRLTVV.

This CDR3 is CASSQRVSGANVLTF. Here the CDR3 DNA reads TGTGCCAGCAGCCAACGGGTCTCTGGGGCCAACGTCCTGACTTTC. V gene TRBV5-6 combines with J gene TRBJ2-6; D gene ambiguous. The germline V gene has CDR1 SGHDT and CDR2 YYEEEE. Deletions cut 4 bases from V and 0 bases from J, with 8 bases between. The CDR3 is made up of 15 amino acids.

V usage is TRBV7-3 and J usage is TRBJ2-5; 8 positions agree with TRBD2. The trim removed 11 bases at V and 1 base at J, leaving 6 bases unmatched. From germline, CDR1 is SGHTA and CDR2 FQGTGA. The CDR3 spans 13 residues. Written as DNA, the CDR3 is TGTGCCTCTGGAGCGGGGGCCCAAGAGACCCAGTACTTC. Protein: CASGAGAQETQYF. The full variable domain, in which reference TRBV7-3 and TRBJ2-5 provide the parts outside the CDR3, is GAGVSQTPSNKVTEKGKYVELRCDPISGHTALYWYRQSLGQGPEFLIYFQGTGAADDSGLPNDRFFAVRPEGSVSTLKIQRTERGDSAVYLCASGAGAQETQYFGPGTRLLVL.

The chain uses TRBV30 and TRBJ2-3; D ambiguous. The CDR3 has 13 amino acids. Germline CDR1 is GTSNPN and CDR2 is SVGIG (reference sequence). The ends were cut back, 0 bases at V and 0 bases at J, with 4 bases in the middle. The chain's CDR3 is CAWSVLSTDTQYF. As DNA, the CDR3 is TGTGCCTGGAGTGTCCTTAGCACAGATACGCAGTATTTT.

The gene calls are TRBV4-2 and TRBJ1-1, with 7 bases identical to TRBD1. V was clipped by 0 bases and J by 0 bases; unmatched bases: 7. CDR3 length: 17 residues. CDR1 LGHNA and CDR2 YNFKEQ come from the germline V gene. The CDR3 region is CASSQDWGTELNTEAFF. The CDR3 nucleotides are TGTGCCAGCAGCCAAGATTGGGGGACAGAGCTGAACACTGAAGCTTTCTTT.

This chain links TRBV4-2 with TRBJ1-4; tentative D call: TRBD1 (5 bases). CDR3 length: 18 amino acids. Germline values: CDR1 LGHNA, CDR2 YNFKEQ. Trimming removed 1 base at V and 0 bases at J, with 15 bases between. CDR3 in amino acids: CASSQVAGPYATNEKLFF. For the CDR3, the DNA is TGTGCCAGCAGCCAAGTTGCAGGGCCCTATGCAACTAATGAAAAACTGTTTTTT.

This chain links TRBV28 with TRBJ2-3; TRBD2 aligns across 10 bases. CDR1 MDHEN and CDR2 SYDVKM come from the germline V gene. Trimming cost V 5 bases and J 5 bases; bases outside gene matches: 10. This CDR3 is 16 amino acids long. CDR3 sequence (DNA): TGTGCCAGCAGTCTAGTAGCGGGAGGCAGGCAAGATACGCAGTATTTT. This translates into CASSLVAGGRQDTQYF.

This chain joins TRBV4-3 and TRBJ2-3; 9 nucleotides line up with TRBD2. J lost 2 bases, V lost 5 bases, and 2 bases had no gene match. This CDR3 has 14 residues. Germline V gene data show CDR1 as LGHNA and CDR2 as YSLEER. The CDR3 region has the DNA TGCGCCAGCAGCGCGGGACTAGCCACAGATACGCAGTATTTT. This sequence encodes CASSAGLATDTQYF.

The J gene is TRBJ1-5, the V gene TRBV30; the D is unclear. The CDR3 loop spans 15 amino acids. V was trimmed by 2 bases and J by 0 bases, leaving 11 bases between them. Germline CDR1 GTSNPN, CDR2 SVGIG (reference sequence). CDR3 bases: TGTGCCTGGAGTATCGGAGGTTATAGCAATCAGCCCCAGCATTTT. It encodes CAWSIGGYSNQPQHF.

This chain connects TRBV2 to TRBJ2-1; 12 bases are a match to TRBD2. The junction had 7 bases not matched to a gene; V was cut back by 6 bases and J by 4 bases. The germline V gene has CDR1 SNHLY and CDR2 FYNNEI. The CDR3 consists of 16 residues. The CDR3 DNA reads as TGTGCCAGCAGACTAGCGGGAGGCACTAAGTACAATGAGCAGTTCTTC. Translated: CASRLAGGTKYNEQFF.

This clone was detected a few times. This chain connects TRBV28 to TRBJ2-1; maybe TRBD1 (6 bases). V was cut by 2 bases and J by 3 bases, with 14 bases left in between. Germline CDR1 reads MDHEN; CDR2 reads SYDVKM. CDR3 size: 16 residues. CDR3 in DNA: TGTGCCAGCAGTTTAACCCTCAGGGGTAGCTACAATGAGCAGTTCTTC. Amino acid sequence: CASSLTLRGSYNEQFF.

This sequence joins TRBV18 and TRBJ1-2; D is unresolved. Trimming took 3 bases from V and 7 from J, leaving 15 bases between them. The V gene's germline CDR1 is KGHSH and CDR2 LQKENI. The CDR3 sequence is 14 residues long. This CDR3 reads CASSPGPEGLGYTF. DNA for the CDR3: TGTGCCAGCTCACCCGGCCCTGAGGGCCTTGGCTACACCTTC.

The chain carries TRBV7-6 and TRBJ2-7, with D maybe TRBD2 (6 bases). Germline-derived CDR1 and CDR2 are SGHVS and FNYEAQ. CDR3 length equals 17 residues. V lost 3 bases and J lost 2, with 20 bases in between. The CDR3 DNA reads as TGTGCCAGCAGCTTTAGTGTATCCGGGACGGGGGCCTACGAGCAGTACTTC. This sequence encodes CASSFSVSGTGAYEQYF. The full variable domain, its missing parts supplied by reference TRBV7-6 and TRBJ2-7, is GAGVSQSPRYKVTKRGQDVALRCDPISGHVSLYWYRQALGQGPEFLTYFNYEAQQDKSGLPNDRFSAERPEGSISTLTIQRTEQRDSAMYRCASSFSVSGTGAYEQYFGPGTRLTVT.

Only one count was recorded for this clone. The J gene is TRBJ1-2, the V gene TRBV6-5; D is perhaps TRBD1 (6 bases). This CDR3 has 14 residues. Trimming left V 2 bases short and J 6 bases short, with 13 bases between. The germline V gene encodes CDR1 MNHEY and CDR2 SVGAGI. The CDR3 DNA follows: TGTGCCAGCAGTTACAGGGGGGGTAAAAATGGCTACACCTTC. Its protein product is CASSYRGGKNGYTF.

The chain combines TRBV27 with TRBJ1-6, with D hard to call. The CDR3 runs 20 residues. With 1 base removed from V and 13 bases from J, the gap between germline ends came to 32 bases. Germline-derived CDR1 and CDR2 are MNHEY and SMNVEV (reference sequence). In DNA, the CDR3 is TGTGCCAGCAGTTTATTGAGGGATATCCCCGGCCCTCTAATTCGGGCGCCCCTCCACTTT. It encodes CASSLLRDIPGPLIRAPLHF.

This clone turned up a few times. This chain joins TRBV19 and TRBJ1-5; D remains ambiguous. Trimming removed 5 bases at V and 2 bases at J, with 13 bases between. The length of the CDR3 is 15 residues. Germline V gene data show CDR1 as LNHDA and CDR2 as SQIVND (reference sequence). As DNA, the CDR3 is TGTGCCAGTAGTCCGGGTCGAGTTGGCAATCAGCCCCAGCATTTT. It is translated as CASSPGRVGNQPQHF.